The present T cell receptor (beta chain) was sequenced within a study of blood T cell repertoires in COVID-19. As for the study in general: Italy, Spain and the United States were the sources of the convalescent and acute COVID-19 samples.

Between the trimmed V and J ends, which lost 0 bases and 1 base, there was a span of 17 bases. This CDR3 is 18 amino acids long. Germline V CDR1 and CDR2: SGHTS, YDEGEE. In the authors' workflow: Counts of nucleated cells, estimated from reference gene primer amplification, were obtained. The method was immunoSEQ multiplex PCR; TCRdb's version includes in-frame clones alone and lacks a portion of them. That table supplies the V and J calls and clone size; D and trimming were determined from the DNA. The sample consists of under 140,000 clones, around 89% of them appearing once. The sequence came from a woman aged 45-65 years with acute or convalescent COVID-19. The J gene is TRBJ1-5, the V gene TRBV5-8, with TRBD1 as a possible D gene (6 bases). Source material: peripheral blood. The CDR3 loop is CASSLAWSGGISNQPQHF. The CDR3 coding sequence is TGTGCCAGCAGCTTGGCGTGGTCGGGGGGCATAAGCAATCAGCCCCAGCATTTT.